These 20 T cell receptor beta chains were all obtained from the same sample, sequenced in a study of Graves' ophthalmopathy and Graves' hyperthyroidism. RNA transcripts provided the template for amplifying TCR beta CDR3 regions. HTBI-primed first-round RT-PCR preceded second-round multiplex PCR. TCRdb redid the calling of the multiplex PCR reads with MiXCR, one entry per CDR3 protein. The data contain some 370,000 distinct CDR3 sequences, 17% of them singletons. The sequenced sample consisted of peripheral blood. The receptors come from an adult woman with stable Graves' hyperthyroidism.

This clonotype was recorded many times. The chain links TRBV7-8 to TRBJ2-7, with D hard to call. This CDR3 has 13 amino acids. With 5 bases removed from V and 4 bases from J, the gap between germline ends came to 12 bases. Germline V gene sequence: CDR1 SGHVS, CDR2 FQNEAQ. CDR3 nucleotides: TGTGCCAGCAGCCCCCCGCGGAGATACGAGCAGTACTTC. Encoded protein: CASSPPRRYEQYF.

Ten or more counts support this clonotype. The CDR3 DNA sequence: TGCAGCGTCTCGGACAGGGAGGGAACTGAAGCTTTCTTT. Protein: CSVSDREGTEAFF. V gene TRBV29-1 combines with J gene TRBJ1-1; 8 bases are shared with TRBD1. Germline V lookup: CDR1 SQVTM, CDR2 ANQGSEA. The V and J ends lost 6 bases and 5 bases, in that order; junction bases with no gene match: 8. This CDR3 contains 13 residues.

This chain links TRBV27 with TRBJ1-2; 8 bases fit TRBD1. The CDR3 extends over 14 amino acids. CDR1 is MNHEY and CDR2 is SMNVEV in the germline V gene (reference sequence). With 0 bases clipped from V and 4 bases from J, the junction kept 1 base outside the gene matches. The CDR3 DNA reads TGTGCCAGCAGTTTATCCAGGGGGCTCTATGGCTACACCTTC. It specifies CASSLSRGLYGYTF.

This clonotype occurred many times. V gene TRBV4-1 combines with J gene TRBJ2-7, with 8 bases matching TRBD1. This CDR3 spans 15 amino acids. Unmatched junction bases numbered 8, after V lost 2 bases and J lost 5 bases. The germline V gene has CDR1 MGHRA and CDR2 YSYEKL. CDR3 sequence reads: CASSQKSLTGDEQYF. The CDR3 DNA reads as TGCGCCAGCAGCCAAAAATCTCTGACAGGGGACGAGCAGTACTTC.

At least ten counts were recorded for this clonotype. This sequence joins TRBV28 and TRBJ2-7; TRBD1 is a possible D gene (5 bases). V gave up 3 bases and J gave up 0 bases, with 9 bases separating them. CDR3 length equals 14 residues. The germline V gene has CDR1 MDHEN and CDR2 SYDVKM. The CDR3 nucleotides read TGTGCCAGCAGTTTGACAGAATTCTCCTACGAGCAGTACTTC. Residues: CASSLTEFSYEQYF.

The chain is built from TRBV12-3 or TRBV12-4 and TRBJ2-5; D unresolved. Trimming took 5 bases from V and 5 from J, leaving 6 bases between them. CDR3 length: 11 residues. In DNA form, the CDR3 reads TGTGCCAGCAGTGAGATGGAGACCCAGTACTTC. Protein sequence: CASSEMETQYF.

This clonotype has just one count. This chain joins TRBV6-2 or TRBV6-3 and TRBJ1-5, with 9 bases identical to TRBD1. This CDR3 has 16 residues. Germline V CDR1 and CDR2: MNHEY, SVGEGT. J gave up 0 bases and V 4 bases, and 4 bases lay outside the gene matches. Here the CDR3 reads CASSSTDRGSNQPQHF. Written as DNA, the CDR3 is TGTGCCAGCAGTTCCACGGACAGGGGTAGCAATCAGCCCCAGCATTTT.

This clonotype has at least ten counts. The chain joins TRBV11-1 to TRBJ2-7; D remains ambiguous. Per germline, CDR1 SGHAT and CDR2 FQDESV (reference sequence). This CDR3 is 13 amino acids long. Trimming pared 3 bases from V and 4 bases from J, leaving 10 bases between. CDR3 DNA: TGTGCCAGCAGCTTTACCGACGGATACGAGCAGTACTTC. Protein: CASSFTDGYEQYF.

At least ten counts were recorded for this clonotype. The gene calls are TRBV27 and TRBJ1-2; the D gene is possibly TRBD1 (6 bases). Germline V gene data show CDR1 as MNHEY and CDR2 as SMNVEV (reference sequence). The CDR3 loop spans 12 amino acids. V was shortened by 4 bases and J by 10 bases, with 13 bases between the two germline ends. DNA of the CDR3: TGTGCCAGCAGTTCAGGGGTCAAGGACTACACCTTC. Translating it yields CASSSGVKDYTF.

In this sample, this clonotype turned up many times. The genes are TRBV12-3 or TRBV12-4 and TRBJ1-6; TRBD1 might be the D (5 bases). Trimming pared 5 bases from V and 7 bases from J, leaving 15 bases between. The CDR3 loop spans 15 amino acids. The CDR3 DNA follows: TGTGCCAGCAGTAGGGGAACCTCAGGAAATTCACCCCTCCACTTT. This translates into CASSRGTSGNSPLHF.

At least ten counts were recorded for this clonotype. The chain uses TRBV6-1 and TRBJ2-6; D is ambiguous. The CDR3 sequence is 15 residues long. The V and J ends lost 0 bases and 0 bases respectively, with 3 bases between them. CDR1 and CDR2 (germline): MNHNS, SASEGT. CDR3 amino acids: CASSEATSGANVLTF. The CDR3 nucleotides are TGTGCCAGCAGTGAAGCTACCTCTGGGGCCAACGTCCTGACTTTC.

The table lists this clonotype with many counts. This sequence joins TRBV28 and TRBJ2-7, with 7 bases fitting TRBD1. This CDR3 is 16 amino acids long. The V gene end was trimmed by 7 bases and the J gene end by 4 bases; junction bases not matched to a gene: 16. The germline V gene has CDR1 MDHEN and CDR2 SYDVKM. CDR3 residues: CASIGPTVTGFYEQYF. The CDR3 DNA reads TGTGCCAGCATCGGCCCCACGGTGACAGGGTTTTACGAGCAGTACTTC.

At least ten counts were recorded for this clonotype. The J gene is TRBJ1-2, the V gene TRBV19; 7 nucleotides match TRBD1. After removal of 4 bases from V and 4 bases from J, the junction contained 18 bases not matched to a gene. The CDR3 runs 18 residues. CDR1 and CDR2 from the germline V gene are LNHDA and SQIVND (reference sequence). CDR3 residues: CASSSPRDRSARGYGYTF. Written as DNA, the CDR3 is TGTGCCAGTAGTAGCCCCCGGGACAGATCCGCCCGGGGCTATGGCTACACCTTC.

This clonotype was counted once. A clone one base away is much larger, so this may be a read error. The chain is built from TRBV12-3 or TRBV12-4 and TRBJ2-7; 15 nucleotides match TRBD2. The ends lost 6 bases at V and 0 bases at J; junction bases unmatched: 6. This CDR3 spans 17 amino acids. In nucleotides, the CDR3 is TGTGCCAGCAGCCTAGGGACTAGCGGGAGGAGCTCCTACGAGCAGTACGTC. Residues: CASSLGTSGRSSYEQYV.

This clonotype appeared many times. This sequence joins TRBV11-2 and TRBJ2-2; D gene ambiguous. The V gene's germline CDR1 is SGHAT and CDR2 FQNNGV. This CDR3 contains 13 residues. With 4 bases removed from V and 6 bases from J, the gap between germline ends came to 9 bases. The CDR3 reads CASSSTYPGELFF. CDR3 sequence (DNA): TGTGCCAGCAGCTCTACGTACCCCGGGGAGCTGTTTTTT.

This clonotype was observed many times. The rearrangement joins TRBV28 to TRBJ2-4; D unclear. The V end was cut by 6 bases, the J end by 0 bases, with 12 bases between. Germline loops: CDR1 MDHEN, CDR2 SYDVKM. This CDR3 comprises 15 residues. Here the CDR3 reads CASSPTGLAKNIQYF. DNA of the CDR3: TGTGCCAGCAGCCCGACTGGTCTAGCCAAAAACATTCAGTACTTC.

This clonotype was recorded at least ten times. The rearrangement links TRBV11-2 to TRBJ1-2, with 10 bases fitting TRBD1. Trimming removed 0 bases from V and 1 base from J; junction bases left unmatched: 17. The CDR3 contains 21 residues. CDR1 is SGHAT and CDR2 is FQNNGV in the germline V gene. The CDR3 DNA sequence: TGTGCCAGCAGCTTAGAAAGGACCTGGGCGGACAGGGGGGCCCATAACTATGGCTACACCTTC. This sequence encodes CASSLERTWADRGAHNYGYTF.

This clonotype showed up many times. The rearrangement uses TRBV6-5 and TRBJ2-2, with D perhaps being TRBD1 or TRBD2 (5 bases each). The CDR3 runs to 14 residues. The germline gives CDR1 MNHEY, CDR2 SVGAGI. V was clipped by 5 bases and J by 7 bases, with 14 bases between them. CDR3 DNA: TGTGCCAGCAGTCAGGACCCGGGGCACGGGGAGCTGTTTTTT. This codes for CASSQDPGHGELFF.

This clonotype was recorded many times. The chain joins TRBV9 to TRBJ2-2; D might be TRBD1 or TRBD2, each matching 5 bases. Germline loops: CDR1 SGDLS, CDR2 YYNGEE. Deletions cut 8 bases from V and 2 bases from J, with 13 bases between. CDR3 length: 14 amino acids. CDR3 nucleotide sequence: TGTGCCAGTGGGGGAGACAGCAACACCGGGGAGCTGTTTTTT. This translates into CASGGDSNTGELFF.

This clonotype was detected many times. J is TRBJ1-2 and V is TRBV20-1, with D maybe TRBD1 (6 bases). V was pared by 3 bases and J by 2 bases, with 22 bases between. The CDR3 totals 17 residues. Per the germline V gene, CDR1 is DFQATT and CDR2 is SNEGSKA (reference sequence). The CDR3 region has the DNA TGCAGTGCTAGGGGGGCGAGACGGGACAATAGAAACTATGGCTACACCTTC. It encodes CSARGARRDNRNYGYTF.